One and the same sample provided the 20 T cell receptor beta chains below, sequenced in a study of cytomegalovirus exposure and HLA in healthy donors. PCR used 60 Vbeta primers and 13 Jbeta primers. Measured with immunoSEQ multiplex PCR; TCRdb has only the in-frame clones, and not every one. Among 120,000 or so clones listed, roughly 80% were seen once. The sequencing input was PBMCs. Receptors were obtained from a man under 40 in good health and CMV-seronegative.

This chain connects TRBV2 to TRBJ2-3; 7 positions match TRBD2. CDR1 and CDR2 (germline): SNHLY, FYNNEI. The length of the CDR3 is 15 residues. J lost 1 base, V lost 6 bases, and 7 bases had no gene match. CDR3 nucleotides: TGTGCCAGCAGGGTAGCGGGTCGGGGCACAGATACGCAGTATTTT. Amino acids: CASRVAGRGTDTQYF. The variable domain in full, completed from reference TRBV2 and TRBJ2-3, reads EPEVTQTPSHQVTQMGQEVILRCVPISNHLYFYWYRQILGQKVEFLVSFYNNEISEKSEIFDDQFSVERPDGSNFTLKIRSTKLEDSAMYFCASRVAGRGTDTQYFGPGTRLTVL.

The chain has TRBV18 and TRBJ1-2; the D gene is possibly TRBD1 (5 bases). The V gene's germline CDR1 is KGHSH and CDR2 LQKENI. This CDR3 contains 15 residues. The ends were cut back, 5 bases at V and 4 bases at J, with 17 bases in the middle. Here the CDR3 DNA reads TGTGCCAGCTCATCGGGACTCTGGGACTCCTATGGCTACACCTTC. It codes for CASSSGLWDSYGYTF.

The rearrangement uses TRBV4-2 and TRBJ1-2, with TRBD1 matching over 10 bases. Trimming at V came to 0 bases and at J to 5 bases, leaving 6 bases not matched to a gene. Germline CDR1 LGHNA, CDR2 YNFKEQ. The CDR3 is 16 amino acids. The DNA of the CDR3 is TGTGCCAGCAGCCAAGATAGGGGGACAGGGGAATATGGCTACACCTTC. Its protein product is CASSQDRGTGEYGYTF.

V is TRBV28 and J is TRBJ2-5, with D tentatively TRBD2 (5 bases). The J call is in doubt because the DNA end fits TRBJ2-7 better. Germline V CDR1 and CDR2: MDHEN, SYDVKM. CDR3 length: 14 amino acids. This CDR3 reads CASSLTPEVNEQYF. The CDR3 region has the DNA TGTGCCAGCAGTTTAACCCCGGAGGTCAACGAGCAGTACTTC.

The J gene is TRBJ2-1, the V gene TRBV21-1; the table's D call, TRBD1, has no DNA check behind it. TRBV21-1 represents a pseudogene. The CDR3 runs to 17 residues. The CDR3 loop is CASSKAGTGSSYNEQFF. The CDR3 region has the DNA TGTGCCAGCAGCAAAGCCGGGACAGGGAGCTCCTACAATGAGCAGTTCTTC.

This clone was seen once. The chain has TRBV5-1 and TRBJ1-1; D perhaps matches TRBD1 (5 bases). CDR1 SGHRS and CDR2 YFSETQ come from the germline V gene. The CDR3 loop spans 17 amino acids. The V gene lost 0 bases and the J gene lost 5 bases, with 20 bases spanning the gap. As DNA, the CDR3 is TGCGCCAGCAGCTTGGCCGCCGGTCCGGGGGGTAGGACTGAAGCTTTCTTT. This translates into CASSLAAGPGGRTEAFF.

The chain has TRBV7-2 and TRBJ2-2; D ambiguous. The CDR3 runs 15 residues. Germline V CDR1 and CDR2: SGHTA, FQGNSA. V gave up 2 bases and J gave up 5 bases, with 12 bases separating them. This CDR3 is CASSLRQRFTGELFF. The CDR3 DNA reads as TGTGCCAGCAGCTTACGTCAGAGGTTTACCGGGGAGCTGTTTTTT.

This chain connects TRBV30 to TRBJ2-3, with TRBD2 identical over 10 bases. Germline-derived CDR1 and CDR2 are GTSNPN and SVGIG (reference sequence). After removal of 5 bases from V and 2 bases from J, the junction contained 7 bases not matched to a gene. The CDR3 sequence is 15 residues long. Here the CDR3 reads CAWWASGGHTDTQYF. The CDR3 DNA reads TGTGCCTGGTGGGCTAGCGGGGGACACACAGATACGCAGTATTTT.

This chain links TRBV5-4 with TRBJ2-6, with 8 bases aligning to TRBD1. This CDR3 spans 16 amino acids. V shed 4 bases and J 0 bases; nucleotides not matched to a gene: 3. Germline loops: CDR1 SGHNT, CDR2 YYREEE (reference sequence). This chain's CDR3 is CASSQDRGSGANVLTF. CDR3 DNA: TGTGCCAGCAGCCAAGACAGGGGCTCTGGGGCCAACGTCCTGACTTTC.

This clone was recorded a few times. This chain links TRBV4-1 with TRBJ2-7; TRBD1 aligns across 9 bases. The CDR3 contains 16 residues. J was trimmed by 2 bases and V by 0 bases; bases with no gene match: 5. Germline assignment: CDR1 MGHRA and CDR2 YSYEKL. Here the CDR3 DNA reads TGCGCCAGCAGCCAAGATAAGGGGACAGGGCCCTACGAGCAGTACTTC. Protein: CASSQDKGTGPYEQYF.

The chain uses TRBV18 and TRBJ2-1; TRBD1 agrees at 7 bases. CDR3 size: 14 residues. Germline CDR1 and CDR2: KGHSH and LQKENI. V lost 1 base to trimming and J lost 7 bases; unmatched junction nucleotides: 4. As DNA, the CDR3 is TGTGCCAGCTCACCACAGGGGGCGGTGAATGAGCAGTTCTTC. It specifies CASSPQGAVNEQFF.

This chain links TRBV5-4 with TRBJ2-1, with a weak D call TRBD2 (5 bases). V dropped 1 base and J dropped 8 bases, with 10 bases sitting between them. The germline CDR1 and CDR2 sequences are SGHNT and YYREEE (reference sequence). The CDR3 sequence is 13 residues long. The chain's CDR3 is CASSLFGVDEQFF. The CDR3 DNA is TGTGCCAGCAGCTTGTTCGGGGTAGATGAGCAGTTCTTC.

The CDR3 region is CASSFVPNRVGGGLIETQYF. For the CDR3, the DNA is TGTGCCAGCAGCTTTGTACCCAACAGAGTCGGGGGGGGCTTAATAGAGACCCAGTACTTC. The V and J genes are TRBV28 and TRBJ2-5; TRBD2 agrees at 8 bases. This CDR3 comprises 20 residues. Germline V gene data show CDR1 as MDHEN and CDR2 as SYDVKM. Trimming cost V 6 bases and J 4 bases; bases outside gene matches: 25.

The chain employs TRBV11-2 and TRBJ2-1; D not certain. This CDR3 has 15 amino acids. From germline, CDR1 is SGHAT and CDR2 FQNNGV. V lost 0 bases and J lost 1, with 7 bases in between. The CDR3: CASSLDWPSYNEQFF. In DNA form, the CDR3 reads TGTGCCAGCAGCTTAGATTGGCCATCCTACAATGAGCAGTTCTTC. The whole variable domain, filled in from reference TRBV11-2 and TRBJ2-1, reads EAGVAQSPRYKIIEKRQSVAFWCNPISGHATLYWYQQILGQGPKLLIQFQNNGVVDDSQLPKDRFSAERLKGVDSTLKIQPAKLEDSAVYLCASSLDWPSYNEQFFGPGTRLTVL.

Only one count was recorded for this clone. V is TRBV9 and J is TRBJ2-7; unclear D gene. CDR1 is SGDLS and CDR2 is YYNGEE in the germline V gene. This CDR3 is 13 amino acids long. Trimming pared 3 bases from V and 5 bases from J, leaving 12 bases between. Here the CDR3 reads CASSAPTQNEQYF. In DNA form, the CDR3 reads TGTGCCAGCAGCGCCCCAACCCAGAACGAGCAGTACTTC.

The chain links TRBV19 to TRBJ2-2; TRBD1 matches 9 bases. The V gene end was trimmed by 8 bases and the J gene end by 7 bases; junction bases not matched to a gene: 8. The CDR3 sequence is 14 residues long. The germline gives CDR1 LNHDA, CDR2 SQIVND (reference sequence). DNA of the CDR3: TGTGCCAGTTTACACAGGGGGCAAGGCGGGGAGCTGTTTTTT. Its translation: CASLHRGQGGELFF.

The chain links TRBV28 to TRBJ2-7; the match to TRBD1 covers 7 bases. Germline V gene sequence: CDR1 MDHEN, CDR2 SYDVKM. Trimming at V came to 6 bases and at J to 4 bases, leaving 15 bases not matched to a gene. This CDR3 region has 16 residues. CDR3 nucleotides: TGTGCCAGCAGCCTAGAAATCGGGACAGCCGATTACGAGCAGTACTTC. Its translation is CASSLEIGTADYEQYF.

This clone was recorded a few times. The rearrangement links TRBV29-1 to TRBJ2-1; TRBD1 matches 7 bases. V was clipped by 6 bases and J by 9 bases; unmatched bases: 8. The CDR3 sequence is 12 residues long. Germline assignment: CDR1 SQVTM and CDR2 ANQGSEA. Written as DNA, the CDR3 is TGCAGCGTCACGAGAGACAGGGTTGAGCAGTTCTTC. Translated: CSVTRDRVEQFF.

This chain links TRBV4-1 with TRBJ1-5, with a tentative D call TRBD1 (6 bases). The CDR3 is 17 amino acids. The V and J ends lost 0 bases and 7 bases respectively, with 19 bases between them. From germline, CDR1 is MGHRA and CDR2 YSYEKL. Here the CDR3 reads CASSQDRAQGVKQPQHF. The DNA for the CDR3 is TGCGCCAGCAGCCAAGATCGGGCACAGGGAGTAAAACAGCCCCAGCATTTT.

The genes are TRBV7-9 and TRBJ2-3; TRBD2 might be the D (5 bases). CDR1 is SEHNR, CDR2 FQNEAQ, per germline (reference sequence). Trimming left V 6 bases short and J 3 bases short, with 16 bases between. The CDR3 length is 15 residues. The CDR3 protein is CASSPPGTTTDTQYF. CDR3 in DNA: TGTGCCAGCAGTCCCCCGGGAACAACGACAGATACGCAGTATTTT.